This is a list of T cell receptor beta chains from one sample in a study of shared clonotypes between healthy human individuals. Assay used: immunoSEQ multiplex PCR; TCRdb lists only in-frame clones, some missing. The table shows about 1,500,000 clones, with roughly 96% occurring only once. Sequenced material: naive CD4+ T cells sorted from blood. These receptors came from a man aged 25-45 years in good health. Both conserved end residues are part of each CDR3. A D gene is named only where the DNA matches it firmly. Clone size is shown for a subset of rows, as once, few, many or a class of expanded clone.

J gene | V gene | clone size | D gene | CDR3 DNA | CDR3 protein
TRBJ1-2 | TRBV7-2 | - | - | TGTGCCAGCAGCCTGGTCGAAGGCTATGGCTACACCTTC | CASSLVEGYGYTF
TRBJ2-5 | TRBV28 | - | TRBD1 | TGTGCCACCAGGGGGGACAGGGGGCAATCTACCGAGACCCAGTACTTC | CATRGDRGQSTETQYF
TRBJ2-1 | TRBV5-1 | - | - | TGCGCCAGCAGCTTGTCTGGCCTCGGGGTGTACAATGAGCAGTTCTTC | CASSLSGLGVYNEQFF
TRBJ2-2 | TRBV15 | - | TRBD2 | TGTGCCACCAGCAGGCGCGGACTAGCGGGAGCCGGGGAGCTGTTTTTT | CATSRRGLAGAGELFF
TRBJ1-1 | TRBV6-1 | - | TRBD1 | TGTGCCAGCACCCGGGTCAGGGGGGGAGGGACTGAAGCTTTCTTT | CASTRVRGGGTEAFF
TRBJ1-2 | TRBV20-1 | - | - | TGCAGTGCTCGGACGGTGTATGGCTACACCTTC | CSARTVYGYTF
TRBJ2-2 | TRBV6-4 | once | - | TGTGCCAGCAGTGACAGTGGGGACACCGGGGAGCTGTTTTTT | CASSDSGDTGELFF
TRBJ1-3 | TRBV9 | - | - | TGTGCCAGCAGCGTAGCCGCCGGAAACACCATATATTTT | CASSVAAGNTIYF
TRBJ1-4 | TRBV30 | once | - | TGTGCCTGGAGCCCCGACAGAACTAATGAAAAACTGTTTTTT | CAWSPDRTNEKLFF
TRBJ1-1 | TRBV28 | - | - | TGTGCCACCCAGGAAGGCCTTACTGAAGCTTTCTTT | CATQEGLTEAFF
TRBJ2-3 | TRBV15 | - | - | TGTGCCACCAGCAGAGATCTAGTGGCGGGTGGGGCAGGTAGCCCAGATACGCAGTATTTT | CATSRDLVAGGAGSPDTQYF
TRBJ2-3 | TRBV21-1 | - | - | TGTGCCAGCAGCAAAGCTCGAATCCAGTCCTATAGCACAGATACGCAGTATTTT | CASSKARIQSYSTDTQYF
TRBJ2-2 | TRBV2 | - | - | TGTGCCAGCAGCAGGGGACGAGCGGACACCGGGGAGCTGTTTTTT | CASSRGRADTGELFF
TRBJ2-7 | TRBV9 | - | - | TGTGCCAGCAGCACTGGCGCAGGTTTCGTTAGCTACGAGCAGTACTTC | CASSTGAGFVSYEQYF
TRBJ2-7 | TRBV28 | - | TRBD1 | TGTGCCAGCAGTTTACCGGGACAGGGACTGCTCGAGCAGTACTTC | CASSLPGQGLLEQYF
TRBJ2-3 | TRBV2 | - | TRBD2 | TGTGCCGTAAGACTAGCGGGAAACACAGATACGCAGTATTTT | CAVRLAGNTDTQYF
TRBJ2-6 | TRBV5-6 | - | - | TGTGCCAGTGGACCTTCTGGGGCCAACGTCCTGACTTTC | CASGPSGANVLTF
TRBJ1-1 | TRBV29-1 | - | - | TGCAGCGTGGAGCAGGGGAGGAACACTGAAGCTTTCTTT | CSVEQGRNTEAFF
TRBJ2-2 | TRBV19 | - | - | TGTGCCAGTAGTATACTAGCGTCCGGGGAGCTGTTTTTT | CASSILASGELFF
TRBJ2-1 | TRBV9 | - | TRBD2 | TGTGCCAGCAGCGTAGGGGCTAGCGGGAGGGGCAATGAGCAGTTCTTC | CASSVGASGRGNEQFF
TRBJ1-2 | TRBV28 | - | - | TGTGCCAGCAGTTTATTCGGCAGGGACTATGGCTACACCTTC | CASSLFGRDYGYTF
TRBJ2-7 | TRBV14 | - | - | TGTGCCAGCAGCCAAGCGGCCCTGATCGCGCAGTACTTC | CASSQAALIAQYF
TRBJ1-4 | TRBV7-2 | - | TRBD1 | TGTGCCAGCAGCCCCGCAGGGGGCGTGCAAAAACTGTTTTTT | CASSPAGGVQKLFF
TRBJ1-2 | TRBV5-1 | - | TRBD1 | TGCGCCAGCAGCGAACAGGGGGTTCTCCATGGCTACACCTTC | CASSEQGVLHGYTF
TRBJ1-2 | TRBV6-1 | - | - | TGTGCCAGCAGTGATGGGGGGGCGCTGGGCTATGGCTACACCTTC | CASSDGGALGYGYTF
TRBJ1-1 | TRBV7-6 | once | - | TGTGCCAGCAGCCCCCGGACAGATAAGGAAGCTTTCTTT | CASSPRTDKEAFF
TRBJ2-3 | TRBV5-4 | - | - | TGTGCCAGCAGCTTGTTTTATAGGCGGACGGAGGATACGCAGTATTTT | CASSLFYRRTEDTQYF
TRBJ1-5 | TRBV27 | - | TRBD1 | TGTGCCAGCAGTTTCTCCTCTCCGGCCAGGGGGCAATATAGCAATCAGCCCCAGCATTTT | CASSFSSPARGQYSNQPQHF
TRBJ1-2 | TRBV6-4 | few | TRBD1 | TGTGCCAGCAGGTCGGGACAGAGCCTCTATGGCTACACCTTC | CASRSGQSLYGYTF
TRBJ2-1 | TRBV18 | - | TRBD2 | TGTGCCAGCTCACGACTAGCGGGATACAACAATGAGCAGTTCTTC | CASSRLAGYNNEQFF
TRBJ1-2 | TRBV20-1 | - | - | TGCAGTGCTAGAGAGATAGGGGGCTACACCTTC | CSAREIGGYTF
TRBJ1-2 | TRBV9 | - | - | TGTGCCAGCAGCGTAGGGTCCGGGACACCTAACTATGGCTACACCTTC | CASSVGSGTPNYGYTF
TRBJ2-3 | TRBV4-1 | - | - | TGCGCCAGCAGCCACCAAGGGACAAGAGGGACAGATACGCAGTATTTT | CASSHQGTRGTDTQYF
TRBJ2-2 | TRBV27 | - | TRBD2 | TGTGCCAGCAGCCTTGCGGGAGGGCCCTCGGACACCGGGGAGCTGTTTTTT | CASSLAGGPSDTGELFF
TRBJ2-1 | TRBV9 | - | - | TGTGCCAGCAGCGTTACCCCTAGCTCCTACAATGAGCAGTTCTTC | CASSVTPSSYNEQFF
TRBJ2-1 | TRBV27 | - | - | TGTGCCAGCAGTCAGGAGCGGGCCTCCTACAATGAGCAGTTCTTC | CASSQERASYNEQFF
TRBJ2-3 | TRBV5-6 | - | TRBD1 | TGTGCCAGCAGCTTGGCAGACAGGGTGGGCACAGATACGCAGTATTTT | CASSLADRVGTDTQYF
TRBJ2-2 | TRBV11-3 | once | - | TGTGCCAGCAGATTGAACACCGGGGAGCTGTTTTTT | CASRLNTGELFF
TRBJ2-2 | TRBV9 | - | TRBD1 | TGTGCCAGCAGCGTAGGACAGGGTTCGGTCGGGGAGCTGTTTTTT | CASSVGQGSVGELFF
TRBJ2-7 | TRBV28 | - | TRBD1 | TGTGCCAGCAGATCTAGACCGGGACAGAGCTCCTACGAGCAGTACTTC | CASRSRPGQSSYEQYF
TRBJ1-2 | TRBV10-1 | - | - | TGCGCCAGCAGTGAAGGGACAAACTATGGCTACACCTTC | CASSEGTNYGYTF
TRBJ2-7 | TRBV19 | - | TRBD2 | TGTGCCAGTGACGATAGAGCGGGAGGGCACTACGAGCAGTACTTC | CASDDRAGGHYEQYF
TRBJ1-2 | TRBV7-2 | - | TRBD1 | TGTGCCAGCAGCTTAGTTACAGGGGCCCTCACTAACTATGGCTACACCTTC | CASSLVTGALTNYGYTF
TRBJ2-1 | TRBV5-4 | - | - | TGTGCCAGCCGTCCCGCTAGCCGCGCCAATGAGCAGTTCTTC | CASRPASRANEQFF
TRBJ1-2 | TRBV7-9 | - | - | TGTGCCAGCAGCTCAGGGGCCCAGACGAGGGGCTACACCTTC | CASSSGAQTRGYTF
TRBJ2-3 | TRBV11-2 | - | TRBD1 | TGTGCCAGCAGCTTAAGAGGACAGGGCGCAGATACGCAGTATTTT | CASSLRGQGADTQYF
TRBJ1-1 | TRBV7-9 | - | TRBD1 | TGTGCCAGCAGCTTGGGACAGGGGGCCACTGAAGCTTTCTTT | CASSLGQGATEAFF
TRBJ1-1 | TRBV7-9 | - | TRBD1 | TGTGCCAGCAGCTTAGGAGGGGGCGCGGACACTGAAGCTTTCTTT | CASSLGGGADTEAFF
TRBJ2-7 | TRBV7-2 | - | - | TGTGCCAGCAACGAAGGGGGCGGGGGCTACGAGCAGTACTTC | CASNEGGGGYEQYF